This TCR beta chain is from a study of vaccination and CD4 T cells after COVID-19. Across the whole study: The study collected post-vaccine samples a median about 73 days after dose two, with a range of 14 to 241. The study's findings and limits: The study found median SARS-CoV-2-reactive clonotypes rising from roughly 19 to 38, not significantly. The great majority, 304 of 307 vaccine-specific clones, proved spike mono-reactive in convalescent patients.

Treatment given: roughly 10-day PBMC culture with coronavirus spike peptide pools or control peptides (ViraFEST assay). The ViraFEST method relied on peptide pools to expand antigen-specific T cells, followed by TCR sequencing. This CDR3 spans 13 amino acids. Trimming cost V 7 bases and J 0 bases, with 9 bases left between them. Germline CDR1 is SNHLY and CDR2 is FYNNEI. To note about this clonotype: Antigen unknown.

Cultured CD4+ T-cell DNA underwent Oncomine TCR Beta short-read sequencing. MiXCR, applied by TCRdb to the PCR reads, yields one record per CDR3 protein. The sample has about 4,600 distinct CDR3 sequences, less than 45% seen once. Sequencing input: CD4+ T cells from blood, cultured in vitro. The clonotype was recovered from a human donor who had recovered from COVID-19. The chain recombines TRBV2 with TRBJ1-2; maybe TRBD1 (6 bases). In DNA form, the CDR3 reads TGTGCCAGCACCGGGGGCGCTAACTATGGCTACACCTTC. It codes for CASTGGANYGYTF.